This entry describes one T cell receptor beta chain. It lacks a known antigen. The input lacks base qualities; no much larger clone sits a single base away. TCRbeta CDR3 regions were amplified from genomic DNA by means of the immunoSEQ Assay, a bias-controlled multiplex PCR. Processing in the source paper ran as follows. Nucleated cell counts per sample were estimated from amplification of reference gene primers within the assay. To quantify the absolute abundance of each unique TCRbeta CDR3 rearrangement, sequence reads were collapsed and filtered. For each sample, productive Simpson clonality was calculated by taking the square root of Simpson's diversity index across productive rearrangements. TCRdb re-hosts the immuneACCESS table, in-frame sequences only. Its copies lack some clones; in the studies checked, an unresolved V gene accounts for under half of them, and the cause for the rest is not known. That table is the source of V, J and clone size, and D and trimming were worked out from the DNA. In all, the sample holds about 270,000 clones, and more than 75% of those were seen once. The ten most abundant clones make up roughly 8% of the sample.

The sample originates from a study of blood T cell repertoires in COVID-19 (dated by TCRdb to 2020 to 2022). Describing the broader study: Collaborator samples came from the United States, Italy and Spain and covered acute and convalescent phases of COVID-19. The material from the prospective study consisted of cDNA or gDNA derived from T cells, B-cell-depleted T cells, or PBMCs. The dataset comprised deeply sampled blood TCRbeta repertoires from subjects exposed to, actively infected with, or recovered from COVID-19. A freely available public database, intended as a resource for researchers studying the immune response to SARS-CoV-2, is where the repertoires were released. The samples were drawn from the first 160 participants of the ongoing ImmuneRACE study and from under 1,500 subjects provided by 6 global collaborators. Sample metadata almost always included a de-identified subject ID, COVID-19 status, age in years and sex. Where available, HLA class I and class II types were obtained from metadata supplied by the sample provider rather than from assay-based typing. Overall study results and their limits: Clinical and demographic metadata were provided uncurated, with the amount varying by source and participant.

Clipping removes 0 bases from V and 8 bases from J, with 5 as the unmatched junction base count. The germline V gene sets CDR1 to LGHNA and CDR2 to YNFKEQ. The CDR3, from cysteine to phenylalanine, totals 15 residues. Of the read, only the CDR3 DNA is kept; its 45 bases are in frame from base 1. Whole blood was collected in K2EDTA tubes by collaborating institutions according to the institutions' own protocols. For TCRbeta analysis, collaborator samples were shipped as frozen whole blood, as isolated PBMCs, or as DNA extracted from either sample type. Sequenced material: peripheral blood. The clonotype was recovered from a man aged 35-49 years with active or convalescent COVID-19. The sequence joins TRBV4-2 to TRBJ1-2; the central 11 bases match TRBD1. The sequenced DNA is TGTGCCAGCAGCCAAGACTGGACAGGGGGCGACGGCTACACCTTC. Its protein reads: CASSQDWTGGDGYTF.